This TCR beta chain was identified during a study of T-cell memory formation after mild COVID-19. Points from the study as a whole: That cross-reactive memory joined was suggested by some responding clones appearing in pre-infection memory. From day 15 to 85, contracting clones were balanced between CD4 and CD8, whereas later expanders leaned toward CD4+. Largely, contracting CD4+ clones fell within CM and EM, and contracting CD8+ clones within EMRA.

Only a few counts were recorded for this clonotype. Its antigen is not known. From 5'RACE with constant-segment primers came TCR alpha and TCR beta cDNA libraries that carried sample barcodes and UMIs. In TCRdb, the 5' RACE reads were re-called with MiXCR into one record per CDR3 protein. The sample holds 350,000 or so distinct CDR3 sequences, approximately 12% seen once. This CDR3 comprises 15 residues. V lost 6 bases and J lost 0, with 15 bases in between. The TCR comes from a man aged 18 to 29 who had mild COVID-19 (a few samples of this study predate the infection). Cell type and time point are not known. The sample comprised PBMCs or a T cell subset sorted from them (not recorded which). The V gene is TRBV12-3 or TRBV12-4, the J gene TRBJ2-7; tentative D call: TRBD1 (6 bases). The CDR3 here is CASSPTGPSSYEQYF. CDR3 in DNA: TGTGCCAGCAGCCCAACAGGGCCGAGCTCCTACGAGCAGTACTTC.